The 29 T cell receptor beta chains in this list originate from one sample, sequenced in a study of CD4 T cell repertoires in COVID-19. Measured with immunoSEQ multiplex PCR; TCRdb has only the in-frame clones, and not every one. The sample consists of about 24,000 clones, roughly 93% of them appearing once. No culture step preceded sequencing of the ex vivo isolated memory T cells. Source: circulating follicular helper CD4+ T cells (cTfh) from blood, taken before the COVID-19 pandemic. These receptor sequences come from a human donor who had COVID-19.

The CDR3 here is CASSGTGTGNTIYF. CDR3 nucleotides: TGTGCCAGCAGTGGGACAGGGACTGGAAACACCATATATTTT. This chain uses TRBV6-5 with TRBJ1-3, with TRBD1 identical over 9 bases. V was clipped by 5 bases and J by 2 bases; unmatched bases: 1. In germline, CDR1 is MNHEY, CDR2 SVGAGI. The length of the CDR3 is 14 residues.

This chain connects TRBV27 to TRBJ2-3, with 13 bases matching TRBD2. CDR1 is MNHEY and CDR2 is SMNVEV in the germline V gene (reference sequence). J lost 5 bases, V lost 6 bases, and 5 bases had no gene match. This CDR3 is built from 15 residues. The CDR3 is CASREWTSGRDTQYF. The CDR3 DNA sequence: TGTGCCAGCAGGGAGTGGACTAGCGGGAGAGATACGCAGTATTTT.

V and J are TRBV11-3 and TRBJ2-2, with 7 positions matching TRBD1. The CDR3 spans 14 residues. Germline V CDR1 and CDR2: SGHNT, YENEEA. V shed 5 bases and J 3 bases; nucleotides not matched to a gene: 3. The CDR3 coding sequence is TGTGCCAGCAGCCCCCAGGGGGACACCGGGGAGCTGTTTTTT. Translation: CASSPQGDTGELFF.

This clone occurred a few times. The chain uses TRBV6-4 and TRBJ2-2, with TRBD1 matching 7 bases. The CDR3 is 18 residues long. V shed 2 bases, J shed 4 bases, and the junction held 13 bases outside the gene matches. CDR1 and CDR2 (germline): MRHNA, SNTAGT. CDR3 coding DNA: TGTGCCAGCAGTGACACTCATACAGGGGCGGTCGGCACCGGGGAGCTGTTTTTT. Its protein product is CASSDTHTGAVGTGELFF.

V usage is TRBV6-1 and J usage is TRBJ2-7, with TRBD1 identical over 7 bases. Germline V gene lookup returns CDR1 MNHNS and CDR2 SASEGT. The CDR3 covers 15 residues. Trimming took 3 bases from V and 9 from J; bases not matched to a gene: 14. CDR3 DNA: TGTGCCAGCAGTGACCGGGACAGAATTGCCCCCGGGCAGTACTTC. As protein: CASSDRDRIAPGQYF.

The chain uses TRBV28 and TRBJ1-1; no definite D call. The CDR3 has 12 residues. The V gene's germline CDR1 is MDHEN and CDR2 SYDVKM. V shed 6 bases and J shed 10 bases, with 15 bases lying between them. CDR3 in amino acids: CASRTQSGRAFF. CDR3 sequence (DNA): TGTGCCAGCAGGACCCAGAGTGGGAGAGCTTTCTTT.

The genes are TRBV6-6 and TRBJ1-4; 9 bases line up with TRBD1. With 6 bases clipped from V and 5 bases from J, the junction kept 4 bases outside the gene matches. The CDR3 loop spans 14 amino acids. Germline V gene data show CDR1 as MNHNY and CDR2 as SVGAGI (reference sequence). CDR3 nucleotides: TGTGCCAGCAGGCCCGGGACAGGGAATGAAAAACTGTTTTTT. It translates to CASRPGTGNEKLFF.

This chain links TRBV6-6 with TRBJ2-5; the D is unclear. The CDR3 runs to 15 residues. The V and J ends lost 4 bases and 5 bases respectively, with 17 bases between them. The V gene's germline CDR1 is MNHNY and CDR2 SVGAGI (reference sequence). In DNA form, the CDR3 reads TGTGCCAGCAGTTTTTCCCGCCCGGAGTGGGAGACCCAGTACTTC. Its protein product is CASSFSRPEWETQYF.

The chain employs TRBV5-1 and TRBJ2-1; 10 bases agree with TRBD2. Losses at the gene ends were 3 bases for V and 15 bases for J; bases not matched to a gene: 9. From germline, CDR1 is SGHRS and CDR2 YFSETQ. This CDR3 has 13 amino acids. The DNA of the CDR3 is TGCGCCAGCAGCTCTAACCCTAGCGGGGGACTGTTCTTC. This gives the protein CASSSNPSGGLFF.

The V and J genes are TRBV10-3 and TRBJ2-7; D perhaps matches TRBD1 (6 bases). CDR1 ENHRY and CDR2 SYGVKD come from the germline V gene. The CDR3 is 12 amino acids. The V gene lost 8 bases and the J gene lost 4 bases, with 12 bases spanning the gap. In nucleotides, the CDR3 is TGTGCCATCGGGACAACGCCGTACGAGCAGTACTTC. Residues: CAIGTTPYEQYF.

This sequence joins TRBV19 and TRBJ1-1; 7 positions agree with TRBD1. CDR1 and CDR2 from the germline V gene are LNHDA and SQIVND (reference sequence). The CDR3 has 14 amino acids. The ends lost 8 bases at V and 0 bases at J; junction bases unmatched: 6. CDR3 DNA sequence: TGTGCCAGTCAACAACAGGGGTTGAACACTGAAGCTTTCTTT. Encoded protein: CASQQQGLNTEAFF.

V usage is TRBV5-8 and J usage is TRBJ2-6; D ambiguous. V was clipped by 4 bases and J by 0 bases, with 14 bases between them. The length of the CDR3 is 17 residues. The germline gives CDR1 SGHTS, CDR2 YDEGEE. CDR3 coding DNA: TGTGCCAGCAGCAGAAATTGGGCAGGCTCTGGGGCCAACGTCCTGACTTTC. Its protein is CASSRNWAGSGANVLTF.

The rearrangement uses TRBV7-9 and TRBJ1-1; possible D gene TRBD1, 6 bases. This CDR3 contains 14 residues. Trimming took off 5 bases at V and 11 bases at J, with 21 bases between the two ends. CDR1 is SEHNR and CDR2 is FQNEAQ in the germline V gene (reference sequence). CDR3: CASSPEGTTPRAFF. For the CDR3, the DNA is TGTGCCAGCAGCCCTGAGGGGACAACCCCCCGGGCTTTCTTT.

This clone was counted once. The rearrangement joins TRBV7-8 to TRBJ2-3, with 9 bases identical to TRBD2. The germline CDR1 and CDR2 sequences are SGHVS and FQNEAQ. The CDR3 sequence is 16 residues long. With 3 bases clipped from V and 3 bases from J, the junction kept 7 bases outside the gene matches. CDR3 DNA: TGTGCCAGCAGCTTTTCTGCGGGGGGGCCGACAGATACGCAGTATTTT. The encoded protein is CASSFSAGGPTDTQYF. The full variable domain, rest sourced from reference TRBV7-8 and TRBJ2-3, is GAGVSQSPRYKVAKRGQDVALRCDPISGHVSLFWYQQALGQGPEFLTYFQNEAQLDKSGLPSDRFFAERPEGSVSTLKIQRTQQEDSAVYLCASSFSAGGPTDTQYFGPGTRLTVL.

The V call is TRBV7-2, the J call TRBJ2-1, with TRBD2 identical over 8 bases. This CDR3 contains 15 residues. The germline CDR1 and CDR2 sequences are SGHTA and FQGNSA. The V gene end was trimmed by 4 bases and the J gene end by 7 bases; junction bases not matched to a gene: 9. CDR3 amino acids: CASSSAGVSINEQFF. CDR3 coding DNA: TGTGCCAGCAGCTCAGCGGGAGTGAGTATAAATGAGCAGTTCTTC.

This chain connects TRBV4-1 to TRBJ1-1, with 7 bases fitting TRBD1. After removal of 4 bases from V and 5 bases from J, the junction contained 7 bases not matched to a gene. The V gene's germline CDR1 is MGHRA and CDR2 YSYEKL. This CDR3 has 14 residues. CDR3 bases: TGCGCCAGCAGCCGCCCACAGGGGCGGACTGAAGCTTTCTTT. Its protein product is CASSRPQGRTEAFF.

The CDR3 protein is CASKPQTGPYGYTF. DNA of the CDR3: TGTGCCAGCAAACCCCAGACAGGACCCTATGGCTACACCTTC. This sequence joins TRBV27 and TRBJ1-2, with a tentative D call TRBD1 (6 bases). V shed 7 bases and J shed 4 bases, with 16 bases lying between them. The CDR3 contains 14 residues. From germline, CDR1 is MNHEY and CDR2 SMNVEV (reference sequence).

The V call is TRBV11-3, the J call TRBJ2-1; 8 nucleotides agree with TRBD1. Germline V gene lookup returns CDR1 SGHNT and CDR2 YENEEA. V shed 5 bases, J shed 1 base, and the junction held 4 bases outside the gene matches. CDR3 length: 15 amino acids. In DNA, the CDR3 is TGTGCCAGCAGCCCACAGGGGGGATCCTACAATGAGCAGTTCTTC. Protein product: CASSPQGGSYNEQFF.

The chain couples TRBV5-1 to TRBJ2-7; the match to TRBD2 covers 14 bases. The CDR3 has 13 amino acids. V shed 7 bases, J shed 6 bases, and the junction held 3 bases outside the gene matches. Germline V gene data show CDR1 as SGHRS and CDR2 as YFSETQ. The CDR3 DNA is TGCGCCAGCGGGACTAGCGGGAGAGCCGAGCAGTACTTC. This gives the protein CASGTSGRAEQYF.

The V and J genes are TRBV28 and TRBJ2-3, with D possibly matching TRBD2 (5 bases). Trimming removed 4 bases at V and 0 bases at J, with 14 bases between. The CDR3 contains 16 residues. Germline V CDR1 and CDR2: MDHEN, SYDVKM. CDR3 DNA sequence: TGTGCCAGCAGTTCATACACTAGTCCCAGCACAGATACGCAGTATTTT. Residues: CASSSYTSPSTDTQYF.

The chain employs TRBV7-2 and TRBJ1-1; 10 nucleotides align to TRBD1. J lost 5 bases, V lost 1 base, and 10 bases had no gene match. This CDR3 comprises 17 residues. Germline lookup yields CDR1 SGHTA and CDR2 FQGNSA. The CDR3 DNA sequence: TGTGCCAGCAGCTTAGACGGGACAGGGGTCGGAAGAACTGAAGCTTTCTTT. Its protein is CASSLDGTGVGRTEAFF.

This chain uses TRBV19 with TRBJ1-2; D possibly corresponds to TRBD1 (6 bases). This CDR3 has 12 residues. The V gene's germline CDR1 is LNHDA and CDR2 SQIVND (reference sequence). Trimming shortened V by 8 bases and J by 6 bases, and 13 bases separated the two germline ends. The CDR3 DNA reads TGTGCCAGTTGGGTCAGGGGTAATGGCTACACCTTC. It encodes CASWVRGNGYTF.

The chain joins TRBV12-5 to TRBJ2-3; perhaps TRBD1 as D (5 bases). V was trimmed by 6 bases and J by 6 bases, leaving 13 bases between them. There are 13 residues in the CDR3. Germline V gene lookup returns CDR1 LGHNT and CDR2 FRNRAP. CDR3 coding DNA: TGTGCTAGTGGCAGAGACAGCGATGATACGCAGTATTTT. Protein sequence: CASGRDSDDTQYF.

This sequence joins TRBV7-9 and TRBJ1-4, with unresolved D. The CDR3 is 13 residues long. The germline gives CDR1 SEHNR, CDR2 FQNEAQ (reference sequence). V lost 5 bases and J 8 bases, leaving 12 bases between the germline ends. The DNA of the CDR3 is TGTGCCAGCAGCACCGAGACGGGAGAAAAACTGTTTTTT. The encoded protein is CASSTETGEKLFF. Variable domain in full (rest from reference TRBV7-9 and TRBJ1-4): DTGVSQNPRHKITKRGQNVTFRCDPISEHNRLYWYRQTLGQGPEFLTYFQNEAQLEKSRLLSDRFSAERPKGSFSTLEIQRTEQGDSAMYLCASSTETGEKLFFGSGTQLSVL.

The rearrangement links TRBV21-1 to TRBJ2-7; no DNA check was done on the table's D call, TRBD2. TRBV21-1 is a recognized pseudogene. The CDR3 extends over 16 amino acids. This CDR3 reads CASSKIMSSGTYEQYF. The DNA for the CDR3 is TGTGCCAGCAGCAAAATAATGTCTAGCGGGACCTACGAGCAGTACTTC.

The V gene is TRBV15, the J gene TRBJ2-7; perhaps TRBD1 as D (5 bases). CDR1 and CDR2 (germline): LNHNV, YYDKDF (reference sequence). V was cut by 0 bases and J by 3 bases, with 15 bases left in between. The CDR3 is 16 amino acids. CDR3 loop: CATSREGSGTGYEQYF. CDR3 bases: TGTGCCACCAGCAGAGAGGGATCCGGAACAGGCTACGAGCAGTACTTC.

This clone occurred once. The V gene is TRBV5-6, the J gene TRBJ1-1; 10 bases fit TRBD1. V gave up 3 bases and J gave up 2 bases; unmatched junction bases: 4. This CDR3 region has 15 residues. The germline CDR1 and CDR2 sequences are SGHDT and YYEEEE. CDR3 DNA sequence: TGTGCCAGCAGCTGGGGGACAGGGGATAACACTGAAGCTTTCTTT. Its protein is CASSWGTGDNTEAFF.

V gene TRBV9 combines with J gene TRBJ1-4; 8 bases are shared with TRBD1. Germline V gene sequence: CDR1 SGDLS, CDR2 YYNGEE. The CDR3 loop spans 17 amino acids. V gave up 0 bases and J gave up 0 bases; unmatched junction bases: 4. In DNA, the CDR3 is TGTGCCAGCAGCGTAGGGACAGGGCCTACAACTAATGAAAAACTGTTTTTT. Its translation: CASSVGTGPTTNEKLFF.

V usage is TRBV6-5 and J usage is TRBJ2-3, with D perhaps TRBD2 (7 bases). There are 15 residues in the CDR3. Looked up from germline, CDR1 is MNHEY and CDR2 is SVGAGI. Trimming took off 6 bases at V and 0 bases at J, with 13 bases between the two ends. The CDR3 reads CASRRGGPSTDTQYF. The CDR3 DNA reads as TGTGCCAGCAGGAGGGGGGGGCCTAGCACAGATACGCAGTATTTT.